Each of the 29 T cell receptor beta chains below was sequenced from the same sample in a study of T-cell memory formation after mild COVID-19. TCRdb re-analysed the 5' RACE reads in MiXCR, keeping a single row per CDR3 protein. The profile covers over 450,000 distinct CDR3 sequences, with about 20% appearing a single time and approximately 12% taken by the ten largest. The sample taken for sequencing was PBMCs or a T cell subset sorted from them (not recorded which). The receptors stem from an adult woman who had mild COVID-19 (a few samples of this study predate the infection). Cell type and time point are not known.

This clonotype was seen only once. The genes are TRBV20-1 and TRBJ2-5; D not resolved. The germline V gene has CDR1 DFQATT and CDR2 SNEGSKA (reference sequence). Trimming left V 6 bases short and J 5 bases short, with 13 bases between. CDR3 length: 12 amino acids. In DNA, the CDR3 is TGCAGTGCCTTACACGTTTCGGAGACCCAGTACTTC. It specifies CSALHVSETQYF.

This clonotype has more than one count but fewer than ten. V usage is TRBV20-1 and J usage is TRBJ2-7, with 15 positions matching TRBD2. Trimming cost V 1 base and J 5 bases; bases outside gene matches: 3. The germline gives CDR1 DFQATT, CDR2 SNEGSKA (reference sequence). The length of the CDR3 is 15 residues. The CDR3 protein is CSARGTSGGAHEQYF. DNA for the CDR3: TGCAGTGCTAGAGGGACTAGCGGGGGGGCCCACGAGCAGTACTTC.

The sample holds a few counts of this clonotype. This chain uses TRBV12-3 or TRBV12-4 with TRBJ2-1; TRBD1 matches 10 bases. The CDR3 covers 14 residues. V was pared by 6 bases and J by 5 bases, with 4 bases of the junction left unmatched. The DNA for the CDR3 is TGTGCCAGCAGCACGGGACAGGGGAACAATGAGCAGTTCTTC. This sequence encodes CASSTGQGNNEQFF.

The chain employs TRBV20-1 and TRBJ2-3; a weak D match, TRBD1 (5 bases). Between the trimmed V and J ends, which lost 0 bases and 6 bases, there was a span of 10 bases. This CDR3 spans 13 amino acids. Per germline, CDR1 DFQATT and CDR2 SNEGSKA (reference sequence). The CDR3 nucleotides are TGCAGTGCTAGAGAACGGACATCCGATACGCAGTATTTT. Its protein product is CSARERTSDTQYF.

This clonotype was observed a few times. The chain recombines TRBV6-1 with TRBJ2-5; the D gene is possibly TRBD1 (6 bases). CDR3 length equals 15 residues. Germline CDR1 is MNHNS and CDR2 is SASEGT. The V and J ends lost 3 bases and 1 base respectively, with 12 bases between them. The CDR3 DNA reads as TGTGCCAGCAGTGAGCCGGGACACTCCCAAGAGACCCAGTACTTC. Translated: CASSEPGHSQETQYF.

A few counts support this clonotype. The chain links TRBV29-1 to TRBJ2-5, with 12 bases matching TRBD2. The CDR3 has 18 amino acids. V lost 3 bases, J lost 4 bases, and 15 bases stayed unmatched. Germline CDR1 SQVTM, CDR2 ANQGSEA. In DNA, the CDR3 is TGCAGCGTTGAGATCACTTGGACGAGACTAGCGGGAGTAGAGACCCAGTACTTC. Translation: CSVEITWTRLAGVETQYF.

CDR3 loop: CASSQGLREQYF. In DNA, the CDR3 is TGTGCCAGCAGCCAGGGCTTACGCGAGCAGTACTTC. The gene calls are TRBV7-9 and TRBJ2-7, with a tentative D call TRBD1 (5 bases). Trimming cost V 5 bases and J 6 bases, with 11 bases left between them. CDR1 and CDR2 from the germline V gene are SEHNR and FQNEAQ (reference sequence). The length of the CDR3 is 12 residues.

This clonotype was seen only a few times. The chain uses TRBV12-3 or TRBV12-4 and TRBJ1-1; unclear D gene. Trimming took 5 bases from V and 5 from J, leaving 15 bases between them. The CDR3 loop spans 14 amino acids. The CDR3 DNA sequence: TGTGCCAGCAGTACGGACGGCGGTGGGACTGAAGCTTTCTTT. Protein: CASSTDGGGTEAFF.

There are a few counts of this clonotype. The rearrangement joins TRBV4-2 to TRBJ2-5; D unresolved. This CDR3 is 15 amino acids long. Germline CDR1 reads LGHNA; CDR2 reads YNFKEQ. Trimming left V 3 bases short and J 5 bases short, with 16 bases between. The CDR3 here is CASSQYSSKEETQYF. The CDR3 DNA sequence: TGTGCCAGCAGCCAGTATTCCTCGAAGGAGGAGACCCAGTACTTC.

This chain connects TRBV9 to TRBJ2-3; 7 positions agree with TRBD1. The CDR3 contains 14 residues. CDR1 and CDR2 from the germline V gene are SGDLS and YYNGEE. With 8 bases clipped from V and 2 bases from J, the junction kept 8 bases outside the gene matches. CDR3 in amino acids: CASNQGQITDTQYF. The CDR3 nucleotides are TGTGCCAGTAACCAGGGACAGATCACAGATACGCAGTATTTT. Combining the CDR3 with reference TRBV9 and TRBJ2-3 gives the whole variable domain DSGVTQTPKHLITATGQRVTLRCSPRSGDLSVYWYQQSLDQGLQFLIQYYNGEERAKGNILERFSAQQFPDLHSELNLSSLELGDSALYFCASNQGQITDTQYFGPGTRLTVL.

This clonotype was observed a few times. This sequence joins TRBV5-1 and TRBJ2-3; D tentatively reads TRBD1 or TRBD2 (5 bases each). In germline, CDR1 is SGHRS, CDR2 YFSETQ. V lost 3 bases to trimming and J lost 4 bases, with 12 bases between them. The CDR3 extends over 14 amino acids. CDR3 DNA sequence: TGCGCCAGCAGCTCGTACGGGACCGCAGATACGCAGTATTTT. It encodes CASSSYGTADTQYF.

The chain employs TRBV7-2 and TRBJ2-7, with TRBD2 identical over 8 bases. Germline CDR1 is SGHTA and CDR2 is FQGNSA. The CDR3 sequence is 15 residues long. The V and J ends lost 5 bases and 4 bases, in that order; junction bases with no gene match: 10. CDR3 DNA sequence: TGTGCCAGCAGCGATCCGGGACTAGTGAAATACGAGCAGTACTTC. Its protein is CASSDPGLVKYEQYF. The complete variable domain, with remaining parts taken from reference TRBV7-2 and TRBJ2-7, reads GAGVSQSPSNKVTEKGKDVELRCDPISGHTALYWYRQSLGQGLEFLIYFQGNSAPDKSGLPSDRFSAERTGGSVSTLTIQRTQQEDSAVYLCASSDPGLVKYEQYFGPGTRLTVT.

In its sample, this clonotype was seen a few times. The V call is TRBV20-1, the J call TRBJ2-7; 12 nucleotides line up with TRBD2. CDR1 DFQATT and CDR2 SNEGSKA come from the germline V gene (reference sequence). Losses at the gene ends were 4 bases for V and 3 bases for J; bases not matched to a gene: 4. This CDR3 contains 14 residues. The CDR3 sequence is CSAMQTSGSYEQYF. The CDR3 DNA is TGCAGTGCTATGCAGACTAGCGGGAGCTACGAGCAGTACTTC.

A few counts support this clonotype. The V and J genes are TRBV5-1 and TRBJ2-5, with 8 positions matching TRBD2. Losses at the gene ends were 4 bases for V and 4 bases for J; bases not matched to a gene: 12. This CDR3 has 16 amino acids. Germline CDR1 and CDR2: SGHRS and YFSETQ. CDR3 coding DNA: TGCGCCAGCAGCCGGGCTGCGGGGGGCGCCGTAGAGACCCAGTACTTC. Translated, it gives CASSRAAGGAVETQYF. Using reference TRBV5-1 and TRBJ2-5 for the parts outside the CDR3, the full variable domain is KAGVTQTPRYLIKTRGQQVTLSCSPISGHRSVSWYQQTPGQGLQFLFEYFSETQRNKGNFPGRFSGRQFSNSRSEMNVSTLELGDSALYLCASSRAAGGAVETQYFGPGTRLLVL.

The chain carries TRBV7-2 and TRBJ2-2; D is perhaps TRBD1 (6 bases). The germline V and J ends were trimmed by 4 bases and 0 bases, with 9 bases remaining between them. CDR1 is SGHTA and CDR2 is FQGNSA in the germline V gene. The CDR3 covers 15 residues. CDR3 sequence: CASSYDRSNTGELFF. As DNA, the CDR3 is TGTGCCAGCAGCTACGACAGGTCGAACACCGGGGAGCTGTTTTTT. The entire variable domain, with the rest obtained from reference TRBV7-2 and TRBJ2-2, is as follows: GAGVSQSPSNKVTEKGKDVELRCDPISGHTALYWYRQSLGQGLEFLIYFQGNSAPDKSGLPSDRFSAERTGGSVSTLTIQRTQQEDSAVYLCASSYDRSNTGELFFGEGSRLTVL.

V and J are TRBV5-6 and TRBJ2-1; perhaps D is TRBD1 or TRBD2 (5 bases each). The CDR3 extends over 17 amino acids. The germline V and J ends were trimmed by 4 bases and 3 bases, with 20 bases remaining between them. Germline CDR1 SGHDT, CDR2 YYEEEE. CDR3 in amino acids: CASSRDFTGTDYNEQFF. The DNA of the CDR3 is TGTGCCAGCAGCCGAGATTTTACCGGGACGGACTACAATGAGCAGTTCTTC.

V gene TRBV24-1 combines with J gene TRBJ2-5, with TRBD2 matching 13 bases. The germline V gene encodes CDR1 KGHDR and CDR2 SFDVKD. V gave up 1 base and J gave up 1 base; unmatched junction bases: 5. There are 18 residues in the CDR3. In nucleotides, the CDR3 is TGTGCCACCAGTGATTTCCCTAGGACTAGCGGGAGCCAAGAGACCCAGTACTTC. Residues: CATSDFPRTSGSQETQYF.

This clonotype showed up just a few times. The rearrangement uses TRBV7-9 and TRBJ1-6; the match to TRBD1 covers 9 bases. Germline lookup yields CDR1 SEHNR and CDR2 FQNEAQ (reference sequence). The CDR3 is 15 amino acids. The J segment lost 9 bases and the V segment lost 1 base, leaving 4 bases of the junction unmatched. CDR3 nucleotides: TGTGCCAGCAGCTTAGGGAGACAGGGGGTTTCACCCCTCCACTTT. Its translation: CASSLGRQGVSPLHF.

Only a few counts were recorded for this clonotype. CDR3 loop: CASSLKGTRGGYTF. The CDR3 DNA follows: TGTGCCAGCAGTTTAAAAGGGACAAGGGGTGGCTACACCTTC. This sequence joins TRBV27 and TRBJ1-2; D perhaps matches TRBD1 (6 bases). The CDR3 runs 14 residues. CDR1 and CDR2 (germline): MNHEY, SMNVEV (reference sequence). V was trimmed by 2 bases and J by 7 bases, leaving 14 bases between them.

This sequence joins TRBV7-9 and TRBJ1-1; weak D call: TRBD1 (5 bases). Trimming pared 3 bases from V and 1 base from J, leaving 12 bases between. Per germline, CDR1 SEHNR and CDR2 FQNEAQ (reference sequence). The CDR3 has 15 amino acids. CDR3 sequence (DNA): TGTGCCAGCAGCTTCCCCAGGGTGAGGAACACTGAAGCTTTCTTT. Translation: CASSFPRVRNTEAFF.

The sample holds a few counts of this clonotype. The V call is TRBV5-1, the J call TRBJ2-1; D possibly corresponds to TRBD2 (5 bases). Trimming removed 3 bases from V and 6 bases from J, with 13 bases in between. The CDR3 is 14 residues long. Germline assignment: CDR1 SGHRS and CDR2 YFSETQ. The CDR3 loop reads CASSWERLRNEQFF. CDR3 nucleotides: TGCGCCAGCAGCTGGGAGAGGTTGCGCAATGAGCAGTTCTTC.

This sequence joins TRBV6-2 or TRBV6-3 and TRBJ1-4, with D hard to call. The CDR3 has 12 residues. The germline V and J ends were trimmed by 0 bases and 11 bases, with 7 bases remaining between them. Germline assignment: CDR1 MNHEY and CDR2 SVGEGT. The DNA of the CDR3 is TGTGCCAGCAGTTACTCGTCCGCGAAACTGTTTTTT. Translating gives CASSYSSAKLFF.

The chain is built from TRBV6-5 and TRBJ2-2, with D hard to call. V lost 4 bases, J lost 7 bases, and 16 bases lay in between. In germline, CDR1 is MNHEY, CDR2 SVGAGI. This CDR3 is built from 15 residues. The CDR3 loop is CASSSRRKSGGELFF. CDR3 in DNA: TGTGCCAGCAGTTCACGAAGAAAATCGGGCGGGGAGCTGTTTTTT.

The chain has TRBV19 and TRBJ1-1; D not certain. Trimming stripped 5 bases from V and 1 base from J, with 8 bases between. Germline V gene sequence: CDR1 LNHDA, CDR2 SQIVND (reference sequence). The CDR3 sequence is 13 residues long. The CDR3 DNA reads TGTGCCAGTAGTGCCAGCGCGAACACTGAAGCTTTCTTT. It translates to CASSASANTEAFF.

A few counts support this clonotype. The CDR3 loop reads CASSLLAGAVSNYGYTF. CDR3 coding DNA: TGTGCCAGCAGCTTATTAGCAGGGGCGGTGTCTAACTATGGCTACACCTTC. The V and J genes are TRBV7-9 and TRBJ1-2; D is possibly TRBD1 (6 bases). V was cut by 2 bases and J by 0 bases, with 16 bases left in between. The germline V gene encodes CDR1 SEHNR and CDR2 FQNEAQ (reference sequence). CDR3 length: 17 amino acids.

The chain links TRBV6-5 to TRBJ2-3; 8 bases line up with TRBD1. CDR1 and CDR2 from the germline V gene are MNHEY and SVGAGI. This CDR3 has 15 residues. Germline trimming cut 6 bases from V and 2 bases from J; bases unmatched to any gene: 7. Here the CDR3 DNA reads TGTGCCAGCAGCCCCAGGGGGCAAGACACAGATACGCAGTATTTT. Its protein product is CASSPRGQDTDTQYF.

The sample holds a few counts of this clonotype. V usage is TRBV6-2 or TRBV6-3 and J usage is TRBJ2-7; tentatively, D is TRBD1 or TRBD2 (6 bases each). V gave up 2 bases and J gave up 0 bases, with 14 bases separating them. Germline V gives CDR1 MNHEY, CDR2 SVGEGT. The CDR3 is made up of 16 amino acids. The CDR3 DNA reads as TGTGCCAGCAGTTACCCACCTGGAGGGGGCTCCTACGAGCAGTACTTC. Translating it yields CASSYPPGGGSYEQYF.

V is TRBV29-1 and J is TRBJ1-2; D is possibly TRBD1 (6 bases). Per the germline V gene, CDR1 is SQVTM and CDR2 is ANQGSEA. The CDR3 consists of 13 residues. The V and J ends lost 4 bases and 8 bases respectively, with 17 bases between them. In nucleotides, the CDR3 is TGCAGCGTTGTCGGGGGCGCACGAGAGGGCTACACCTTC. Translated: CSVVGGAREGYTF.

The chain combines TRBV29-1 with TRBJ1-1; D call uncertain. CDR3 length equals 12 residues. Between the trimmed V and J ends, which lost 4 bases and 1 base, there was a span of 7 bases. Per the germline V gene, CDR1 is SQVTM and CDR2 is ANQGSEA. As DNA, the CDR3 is TGCAGCGTTGGGATAGGGAACACTGAAGCTTTCTTT. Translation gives CSVGIGNTEAFF.